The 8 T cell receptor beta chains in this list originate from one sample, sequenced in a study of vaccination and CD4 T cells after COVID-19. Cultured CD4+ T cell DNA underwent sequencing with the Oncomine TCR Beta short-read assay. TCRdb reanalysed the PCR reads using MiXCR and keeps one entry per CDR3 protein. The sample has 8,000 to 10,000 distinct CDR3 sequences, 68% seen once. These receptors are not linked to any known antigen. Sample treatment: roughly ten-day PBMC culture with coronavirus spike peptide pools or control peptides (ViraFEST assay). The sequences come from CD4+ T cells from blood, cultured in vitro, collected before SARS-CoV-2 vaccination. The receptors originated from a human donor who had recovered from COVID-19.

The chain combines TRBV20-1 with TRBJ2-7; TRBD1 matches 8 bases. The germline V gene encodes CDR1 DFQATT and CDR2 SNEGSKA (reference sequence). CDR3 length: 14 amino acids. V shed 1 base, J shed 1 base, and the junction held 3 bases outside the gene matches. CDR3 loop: CSARGDRFSYEQYF. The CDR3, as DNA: TGCAGTGCTAGAGGGGACAGGTTTTCCTACGAGCAGTACTTC.

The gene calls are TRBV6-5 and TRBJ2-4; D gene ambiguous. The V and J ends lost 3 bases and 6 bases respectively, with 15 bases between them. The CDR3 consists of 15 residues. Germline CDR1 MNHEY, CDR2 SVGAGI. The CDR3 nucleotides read TGTGCCAGCAGTTATTCGAGGTTTTCGGTAAACATTCAGTACTTC. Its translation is CASSYSRFSVNIQYF.

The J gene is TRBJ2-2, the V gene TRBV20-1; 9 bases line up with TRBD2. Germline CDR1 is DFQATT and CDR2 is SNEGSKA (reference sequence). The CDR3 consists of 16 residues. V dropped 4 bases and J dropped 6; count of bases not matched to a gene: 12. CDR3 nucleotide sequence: TGCAGTGCTACCCCGCTGCGCGGGAGGGCTTCCGGGGAGCTGTTTTTT. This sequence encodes CSATPLRGRASGELFF.

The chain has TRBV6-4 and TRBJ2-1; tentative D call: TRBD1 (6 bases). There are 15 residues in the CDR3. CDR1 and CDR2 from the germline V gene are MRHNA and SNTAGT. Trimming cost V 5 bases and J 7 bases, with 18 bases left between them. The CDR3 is CASSPVQGRGNEQFF. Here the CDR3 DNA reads TGTGCCAGCAGTCCCGTTCAGGGGAGAGGGAATGAGCAGTTCTTC.

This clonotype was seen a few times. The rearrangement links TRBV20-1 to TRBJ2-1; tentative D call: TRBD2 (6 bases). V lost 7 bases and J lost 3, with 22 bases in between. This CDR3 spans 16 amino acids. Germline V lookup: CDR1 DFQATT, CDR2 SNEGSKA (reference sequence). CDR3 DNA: TGCAGTGTCCAATCCCGGGAGTCAGCAGGCTACAATGAGCAGTTCTTC. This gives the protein CSVQSRESAGYNEQFF.

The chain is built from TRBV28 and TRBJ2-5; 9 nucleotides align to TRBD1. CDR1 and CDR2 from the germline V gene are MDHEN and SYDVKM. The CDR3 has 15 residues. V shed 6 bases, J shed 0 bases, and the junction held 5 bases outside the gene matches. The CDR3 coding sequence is TGTGCCAGCAGGTCACAGGGGGCCCACCAAGAGACCCAGTACTTC. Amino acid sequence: CASRSQGAHQETQYF.

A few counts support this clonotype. CDR3 DNA sequence: TGTGCCAGCAGTGGGCTATGGACTGACGAGCAGTACTTC. Translation: CASSGLWTDEQYF. The J gene is TRBJ2-7, the V gene TRBV2, with D maybe TRBD2 (5 bases). The length of the CDR3 is 13 residues. Germline-derived CDR1 and CDR2 are SNHLY and FYNNEI. V was cut by 4 bases and J by 5 bases, with 12 bases left in between. Complete variable domain (other parts from reference TRBV2 and TRBJ2-7): EPEVTQTPSHQVTQMGQEVILRCVPISNHLYFYWYRQILGQKVEFLVSFYNNEISEKSEIFDDQFSVERPDGSNFTLKIRSTKLEDSAMYFCASSGLWTDEQYFGPGTRLTVT.

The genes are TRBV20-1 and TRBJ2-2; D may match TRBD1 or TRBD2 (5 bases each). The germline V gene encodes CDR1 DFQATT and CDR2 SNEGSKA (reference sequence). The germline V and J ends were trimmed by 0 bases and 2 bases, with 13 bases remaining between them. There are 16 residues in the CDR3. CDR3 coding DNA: TGCAGTGCTAGAGACCCCGGGACGGAAAACACCGGGGAGCTGTTTTTT. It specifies CSARDPGTENTGELFF.